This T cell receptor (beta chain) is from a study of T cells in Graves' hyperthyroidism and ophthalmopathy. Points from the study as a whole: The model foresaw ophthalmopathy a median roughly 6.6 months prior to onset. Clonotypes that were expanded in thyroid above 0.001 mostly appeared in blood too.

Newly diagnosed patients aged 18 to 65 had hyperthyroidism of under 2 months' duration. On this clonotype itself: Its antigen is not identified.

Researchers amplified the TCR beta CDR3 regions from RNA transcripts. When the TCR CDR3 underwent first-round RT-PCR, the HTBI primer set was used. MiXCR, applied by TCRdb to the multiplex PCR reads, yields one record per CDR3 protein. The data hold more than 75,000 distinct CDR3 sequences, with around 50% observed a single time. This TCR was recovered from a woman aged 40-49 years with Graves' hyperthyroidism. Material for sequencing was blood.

CDR3 residues: CASSKGQGTTTGELFF. CDR3 DNA: TGTGCCAGCAGTAAGGGACAGGGTACGACCACCGGGGAGCTGTTTTTT. This sequence joins TRBV7-2 and TRBJ2-2; 9 bases align to TRBD1. The CDR3 contains 16 residues. Trimming removed 6 bases from V and 4 bases from J; junction bases left unmatched: 9. The germline gives CDR1 SGHTA, CDR2 FQGNSA.